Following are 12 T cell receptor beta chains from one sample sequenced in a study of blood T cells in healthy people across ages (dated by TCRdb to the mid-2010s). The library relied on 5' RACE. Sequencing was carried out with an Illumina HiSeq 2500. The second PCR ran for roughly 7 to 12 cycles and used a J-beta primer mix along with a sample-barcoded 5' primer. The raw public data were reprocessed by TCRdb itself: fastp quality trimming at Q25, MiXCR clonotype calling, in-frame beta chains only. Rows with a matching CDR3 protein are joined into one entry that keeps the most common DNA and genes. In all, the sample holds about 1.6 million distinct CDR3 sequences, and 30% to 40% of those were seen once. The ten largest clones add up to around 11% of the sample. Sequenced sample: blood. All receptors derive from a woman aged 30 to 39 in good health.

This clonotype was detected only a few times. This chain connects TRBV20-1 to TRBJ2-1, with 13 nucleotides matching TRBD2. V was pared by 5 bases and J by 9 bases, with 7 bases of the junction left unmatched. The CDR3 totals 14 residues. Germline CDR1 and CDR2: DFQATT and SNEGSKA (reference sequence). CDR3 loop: CSAFTSGGALEQFF. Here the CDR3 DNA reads TGCAGTGCTTTTACTAGCGGGGGGGCTCTTGAGCAGTTCTTC.

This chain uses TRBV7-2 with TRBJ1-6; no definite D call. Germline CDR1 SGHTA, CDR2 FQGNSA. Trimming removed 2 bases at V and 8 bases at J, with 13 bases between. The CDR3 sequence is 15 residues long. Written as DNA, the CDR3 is TGTGCCAGCAGCTTAAGGGCTGGCTTAGATTCACCCCTCCACTTT. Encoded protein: CASSLRAGLDSPLHF.

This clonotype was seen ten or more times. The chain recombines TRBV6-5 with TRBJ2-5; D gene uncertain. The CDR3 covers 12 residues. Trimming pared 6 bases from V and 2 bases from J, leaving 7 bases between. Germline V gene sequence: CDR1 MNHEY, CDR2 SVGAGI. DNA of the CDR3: TGTGCCAGCAGCCACCTACAAGAGACCCAGTACTTC. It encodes CASSHLQETQYF.

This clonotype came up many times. For the CDR3, the DNA is TGTGCCAGCAGCTTAGAGTCCACAGATACGCAGTATTTT. This gives the protein CASSLESTDTQYF. The rearrangement joins TRBV7-9 to TRBJ2-3; D unresolved. The ends were cut back, 1 base at V and 2 bases at J, with 4 bases in the middle. The CDR3 covers 13 residues. Looked up from germline, CDR1 is SEHNR and CDR2 is FQNEAQ (reference sequence).

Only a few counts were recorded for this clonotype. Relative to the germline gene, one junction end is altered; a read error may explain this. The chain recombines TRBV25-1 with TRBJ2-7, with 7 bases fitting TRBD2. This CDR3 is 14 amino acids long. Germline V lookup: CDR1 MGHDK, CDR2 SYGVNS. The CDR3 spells CASSEQTSSFEQYF. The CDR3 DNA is TGTGCCAGCAGCGAGCAGACTAGCTCCTTCGAGCAGTACTTC.

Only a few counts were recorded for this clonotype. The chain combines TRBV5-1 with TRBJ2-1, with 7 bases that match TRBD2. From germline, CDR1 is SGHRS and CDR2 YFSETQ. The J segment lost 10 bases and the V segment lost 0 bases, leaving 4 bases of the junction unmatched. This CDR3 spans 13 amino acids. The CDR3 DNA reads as TGCGCCAGCAGCTTGGCCGGTAGCGGGGAGCAGTTCTTC. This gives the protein CASSLAGSGEQFF.

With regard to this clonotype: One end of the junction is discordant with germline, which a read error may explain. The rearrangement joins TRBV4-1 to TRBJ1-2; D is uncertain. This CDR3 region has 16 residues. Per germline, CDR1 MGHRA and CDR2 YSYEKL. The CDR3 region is CASSPLKEAANYDYTF. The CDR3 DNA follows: TGCGCCAGCAGCCCCTTAAAGGAGGCAGCTAACTATGACTACACCTTC.

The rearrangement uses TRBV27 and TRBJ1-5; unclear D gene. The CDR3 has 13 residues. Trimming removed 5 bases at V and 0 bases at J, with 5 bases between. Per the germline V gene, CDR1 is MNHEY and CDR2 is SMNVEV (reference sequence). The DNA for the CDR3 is TGTGCCAGCAGTGAACGTAGCAATCAGCCCCAGCATTTT. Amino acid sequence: CASSERSNQPQHF.

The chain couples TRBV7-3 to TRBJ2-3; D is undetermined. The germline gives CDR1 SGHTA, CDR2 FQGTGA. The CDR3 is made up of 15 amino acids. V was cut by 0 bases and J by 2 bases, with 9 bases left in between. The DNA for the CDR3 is TGTGCCAGCAGCTTAACAGCAGTACCCACAGATACGCAGTATTTT. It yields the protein CASSLTAVPTDTQYF.

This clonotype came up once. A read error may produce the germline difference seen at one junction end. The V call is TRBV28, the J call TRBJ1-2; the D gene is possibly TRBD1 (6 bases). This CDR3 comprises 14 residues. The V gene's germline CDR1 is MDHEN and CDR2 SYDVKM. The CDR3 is CAGSRDITNYGYTF. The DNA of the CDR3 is TGTGCCGGCAGTCGGGACATCACTAACTATGGCTACACCTTC.

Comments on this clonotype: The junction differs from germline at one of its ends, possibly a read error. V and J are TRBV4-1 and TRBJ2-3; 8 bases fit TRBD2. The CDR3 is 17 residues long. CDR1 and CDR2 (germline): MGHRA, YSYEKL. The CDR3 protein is CASSQEGNGGAADMQYF. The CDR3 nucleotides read TGCGCCAGCAGCCAAGAAGGCAACGGGGGGGCGGCAGATATGCAGTATTTT.

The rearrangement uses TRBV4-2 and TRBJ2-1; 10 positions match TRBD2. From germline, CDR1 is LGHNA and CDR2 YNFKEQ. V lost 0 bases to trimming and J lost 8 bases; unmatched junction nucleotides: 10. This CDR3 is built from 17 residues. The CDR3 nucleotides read TGTGCCAGCAGCCAAGAAGCAGGGCTAGCGGGAGTCTATGAGCAGTTCTTC. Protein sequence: CASSQEAGLAGVYEQFF.